This section outlines one T cell receptor beta chain sequence together with its context. Participants comprised healthy donors of bone marrow. These data originate in a study of cytomegalovirus exposure and HLA in healthy donors. The CDR3 has 13 amino acids. PCR primers comprised 60 Vbeta and 13 Jbeta primers. Sequencing was performed with immunoSEQ multiplex PCR; in TCRdb, only in-frame clones are kept and a portion is missing. The sample lists under 200,000 clones; 77% were seen once. This chain uses TRBV21-1 with TRBJ2-5; no DNA check was done on the table's D call, TRBD2. TRBV21-1 is a known pseudogene. This clonotype was obtained from a middle-aged woman in good health and CMV-seropositive. The material sequenced was PBMCs. CDR3 sequence: CAIRGVLTWSQYF. In DNA form, the CDR3 reads TGTGCCATAAGAGGAGTCTTGACTTGGTCCCAGTACTTC.